A selection of T cell receptor beta chains follows, all from one sample in a study of T cells in Graves' hyperthyroidism and ophthalmopathy. MiXCR, run by TCRdb on the multiplex PCR reads, gives a single entry per CDR3 protein. Here the sample spans about 350,000 distinct CDR3 sequences, less than 20% being singletons. The material sequenced was blood. These receptor sequences come from a woman in her forties with Graves' ophthalmopathy. CDR3s include the opening cysteine and the closing phenylalanine or tryptophan. The D gene is left open where the match is weak. Size tells how often a clone was seen (once, few, many) or the class of an expanded clone, and some rows leave it out.

j_call	clone_size	v_call	d_call	cdr3_nt	cdr3_aa
TRBJ1-5	many	TRBV4-1	.	TGCGCCAGCAGCCAAGACGCCAGCTTACATCAGCCCCAGCATTTT	CASSQDASLHQPQHF
TRBJ1-1	many	TRBV30	.	TGTGCCTGGGCACAGGGTGCCACTGAAGCTTTCTTT	CAWAQGATEAFF
TRBJ2-6	many	TRBV27	TRBD1	TGTGCCAGCAGTCCGGGACAGGATTTCTCTGGGGCCAACGTCCTGACTTTC	CASSPGQDFSGANVLTF
TRBJ2-5	.	TRBV20-1	TRBD2	TGCAGTGCTAGAGTTGGACTAGCGGGAGGAGAGACCCAGTACTTC	CSARVGLAGGETQYF
TRBJ1-1	.	TRBV6-5	.	TGTGCCAGCAGTTACTTAGAGGGCGAAGCTTTCTTT	CASSYLEGEAFF
TRBJ1-6	many	TRBV10-3	TRBD1	TGTGCCATCAGTGAAACAGGGGATTCACCCCTCCACTTT	CAISETGDSPLHF
TRBJ2-2	many	TRBV9	.	TGTGCCACCAGACAAGGGGGGAACACCGGGGAGCTGTTTTTT	CATRQGGNTGELFF
TRBJ1-5	many	TRBV5-5	TRBD1	TGTGCCAGCAGCCTGGACAGGCGTACGAATCAGCCCCAGCATTTT	CASSLDRRTNQPQHF
TRBJ2-7	many	TRBV28	.	TGTGCCACCGGACCCGGTCGGTACGAGCAGTACTTC	CATGPGRYEQYF
TRBJ2-7	many	TRBV30	TRBD2	TGTGCCCAGGAAGCTAGCGGGAGGTACGAGCAGTACTTC	CAQEASGRYEQYF
TRBJ2-7	few	TRBV7-9	.	TGTGCCAGCAGACGTAGTGGGGCAGGCTCATACGAGCAGTACTTC	CASRRSGAGSYEQYF
TRBJ2-2	few	TRBV2	TRBD1	TGTGCCCAGCAGCGAGGGGCAGGGGGCGGCACCGGGGAGCTGTTTTTT	CAQQRGAGGGTGELFF
TRBJ2-7	many	TRBV11-2	.	TGTGCCAGCAGCTTCGGTACCTACGAGCAGTACTTC	CASSFGTYEQYF
TRBJ2-5	.	TRBV6-5	.	TGTGCCAGCGGGCGGAGACAAGAGACCCAGTACTTC	CASGRRQETQYF
TRBJ2-5	many	TRBV29-1	TRBD2	TGCGCCGGGGGGGGGCTACAAGAGACCCAGTACTTC	CAGGGLQETQYF
TRBJ1-2	many	TRBV6-4	TRBD1	TGTGCCAGCACTCACGGGACAGGGGCCGCGAACTCCTATGGCTACACCTTC	CASTHGTGAANSYGYTF
TRBJ1-1	many	TRBV30	.	TGTGCCCGAACCGGTCCTGAGGCCTTCGTGAACACTGAAGCTTTCTTT	CARTGPEAFVNTEAFF
TRBJ2-5	few	TRBV12-5	TRBD1	TGTGCTAGTGGTTCAGGGGGCGCGGGGGAGACCCAGTACTTC	CASGSGGAGETQYF
TRBJ1-2	many	TRBV5-1	.	TGCGCCAGCAGCTTGAGAGGGCCTGGCTACACCTTC	CASSLRGPGYTF
TRBJ2-7	many	TRBV13	.	TGTGCCAGCACGCTGGGGGGAAGCTCCTACGAGCAGTACTTC	CASTLGGSSYEQYF
TRBJ2-7	many	TRBV11-2	.	TGTGCCAGCAGCTTATTTGGTGTGCAGTACTTC	CASSLFGVQYF
TRBJ1-1	many	TRBV11-2	.	TGTGCCAGCAGCTTAGGTCGGACGGCCATCACTGAAGCTTTCTTT	CASSLGRTAITEAFF
TRBJ2-5	many	TRBV28	TRBD2	TGTGCCAGCAGTTTAGCGGGAGGGCCTGGGGGAAGCCAAGAGACCCAGTACTTC	CASSLAGGPGGSQETQYF
TRBJ2-2	many	TRBV5-1	.	TGCGCCAGCAGCTTGGCCGGCACAGCGTCCACCGGGGAGCTGTTTTTT	CASSLAGTASTGELFF
TRBJ2-7	.	TRBV7-3	.	TGTGCCAGCAGCCCGGCCGGGAGTTCGGGCTACGAGCAGTACTTC	CASSPAGSSGYEQYF
TRBJ1-3	many	TRBV30	TRBD1	TGTGCCTGGTCACCCTTGACAGGGGGCTCTGGAAACACCATATATTTT	CAWSPLTGGSGNTIYF
TRBJ2-2	.	TRBV6-1	TRBD1	TGTGCCAGCACCAATCATAGGACAGGGAGAATCGGGGAGCTGCTTTTT	CASTNHRTGRIGELLF
TRBJ2-5	many	TRBV7-2	TRBD2	TGTGCCAGCAGCTTACCGGGACTAGCGGGAGGGCCCGCTCGGGAGACCCAGTACTTC	CASSLPGLAGGPARETQYF
TRBJ2-1	.	TRBV20-1	TRBD2	TGCAGTGCTGGGGGGACTAGCGGGAGTAATGAGCAGTTCTTC	CSAGGTSGSNEQFF